Sequencing of this T cell receptor beta chain was carried out in a study of T cell repertoires in cytomegalovirus infection. Study-wide background: CMV infection plus the matching HLA type was flagged by public TCR beta signatures.

TCRdb independently ran MiXCR on the reads; one entry per CDR3 protein. The repertoire holds roughly 280,000 distinct CDR3 sequences, with approximately 8.3% as singletons. This clonotype has a count of ten or more. What it binds is unknown. The CDR3 is made up of 19 amino acids. Germline CDR1 reads SGHNT; CDR2 reads YYREEE (reference sequence). The V gene end was trimmed by 3 bases and the J gene end by 3 bases; junction bases not matched to a gene: 20. Overall study findings and caveats: HLA-C-restricted TCR beta clonotypes specific for CMV led the ex vivo response. Totalled public TCR beta family frequency picked out people who carried CMV plus the relevant HLA.

The TCR sequence derives from a human donor in good health (CMV status not recorded). Some clones in this sample may be carry-over from other donors' samples. Sequenced input: PBMCs. The rearrangement uses TRBV5-4 and TRBJ2-5, with 7 bases that match TRBD2. The CDR3 region is CASSYLGLVPGLEKETQYF. CDR3 bases: TGTGCCAGCAGCTACCTAGGACTAGTACCCGGCCTCGAAAAAGAGACCCAGTACTTC.